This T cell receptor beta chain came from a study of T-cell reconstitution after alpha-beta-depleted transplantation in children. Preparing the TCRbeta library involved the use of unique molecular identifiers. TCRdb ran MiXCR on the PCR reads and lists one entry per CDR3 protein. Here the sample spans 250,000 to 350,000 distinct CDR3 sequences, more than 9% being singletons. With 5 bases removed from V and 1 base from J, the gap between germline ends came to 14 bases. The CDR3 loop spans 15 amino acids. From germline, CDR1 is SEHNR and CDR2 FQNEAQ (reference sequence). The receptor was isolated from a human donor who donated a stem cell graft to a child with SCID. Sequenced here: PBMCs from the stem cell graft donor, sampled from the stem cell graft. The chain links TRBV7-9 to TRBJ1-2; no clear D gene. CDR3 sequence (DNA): TGTGCCAGCAGCCCGCTGGGTGGGAATAACTATGGCTACACCTTC. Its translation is CASSPLGGNNYGYTF.